This T cell receptor beta chain comes out of a study of cytomegalovirus exposure and HLA in healthy donors (dated by TCRdb to about 2017). Regarding the research as a whole: An earlier analysis of roughly 500 of the donors reported approximately 260 Gb of sequence data and 95 million to 140 million unique TCR beta sequences obtained from about 179 million T cells. Donor age, sex, ethnicity and CMV serostatus were compiled alongside the repertoire data. The genetic ancestry cluster associated with self-reported Caucasian donors included about 81% of the roughly 380 genotyped donors. Across approximately 420 genotyped donors of the cohort, an average of roughly 230,000 unique TCR beta nucleotide sequences per donor were sequenced, and approximately 17% of those sequences were non-productive. The T cell repertoires of under 700 subjects were profiled by immunosequencing and related to cytomegalovirus serostatus. About 300 gigabases of sequencing data and tens of millions of unique TCR sequences were included in an early release covering roughly 700 HLA-typed donors. Because of strong linkage in the cohort, roughly five DR-DQ haplotypes were treated as single units for association and clustering. To decide whether each TCR beta V gene segment behaved as functional or pseudogenic, an earlier analysis of some 540 of the donors relied on high-throughput TCR beta sequencing. Every discovery cohort repertoire had been produced on one sequencing platform. The study aimed to test whether cataloging public T cell receptors could reveal signatures of past pathogen exposure. To study patterns of TCR occurrence, a later analysis re-analyzed previously published TCR beta repertoires from around 700 donors and added high-resolution HLA genotyping. In a later genetic analysis, genome-wide SNP genotypes for about 55% of the roughly 700 donors were used, and that subset was treated as a discovery cohort. Typing coverage varied by locus: roughly 629-640 donors for A, B, C, DRB1 and DQB1; under 550 for DQA1; more than 600 for DPA1; 400 to 480 for DPB1. In addition to the first cohort of 650 to 750 subjects, a separate validation cohort of 130 or so different subjects was used. Class I and class II HLA loci were covered by the typing at four-digit resolution. To predict cytomegalovirus infection status, the study brought together high-throughput TCR immunosequencing, statistical association of individual TCRs with disease status, and machine learning. Rather than drawing on any new phenotypic data, the later analysis identified candidate immune exposures from TCR beta sequences and the way those sequences occurred across donors. Results and caveats for the whole study, not just this receptor: A cluster of highly shared sequence variants was judged likely to be a technical artifact of the sequencing pipeline. The classifier was reported to diagnose cytomegalovirus status with high specificity and sensitivity in both the original and validation cohorts. Most CMV-associated TCR beta chains appeared to be HLA-restricted in a later analysis, and the HLA associations seemed to be driven largely by CMV exposure. In the study, around 150 TCR beta chains were listed as associated with cytomegalovirus. In a later analysis, the rate of TCR association differed among HLA loci, with DRB1 alleles having the most associated TCRs and HLA-C alleles having the fewest. Presence/absence analyses assumed roughly uniform sequencing depth across donors, an assumption that may not hold. In a later analysis, several top co-occurrence clusters were reported to appear linked to parvovirus B19, influenza, CMV and Epstein-Barr virus. The cohort was sequenced for TCR beta chains only, and without alpha or paired-chain data the features that could be detected were limited. A later genetic analysis reported fewer N-insertions in productive TCRs among donors in an Asian-associated ancestry cluster than the roughly 620-donor mean. When HLA alleles, especially DR and DQ, strongly co-occurred, attributing TCR associations to individual alleles was difficult. Across donors, most TCR sequences were observed very rarely, whereas some public TCRs were present in many individuals. A further reported finding was that TCR beta sequences accurately predicted the HLA-A and HLA-B alleles for most subjects in the first cohort. A later analysis associated 16,951 TCR beta sequences with specific HLA alleles at a false discovery rate of 0.05. It was suggested by the authors that the approach could potentially be generalized to other disease states and immunological phenotypes. In a later genetic analysis, a missense DCLRE1C variant was associated with V-gene and J-gene trimming of TCR beta chains, and the association was replicated in an independent cohort. Over 15 rarely observed V segments, including chromosome 9 orphons, were excluded from the earlier analysis of some 590 of the donors because counts were too low. An earlier analysis of approximately 530 of the donors showed that most TCR beta V segments appeared in productive rearrangements either about 87% or about 30% of the time, which broadly matched IMGT annotations. Compared with equally common non-associated chains, HLA-associated TCR beta chains in a later analysis were more clonally expanded and had lower generation probabilities. Some IMGT-functional V segments, including TRBV6-2 and TRBV6-3, could not be distinguished by the 87-base-pair reads and were therefore excluded. In vitro tests confirmed that a few of the cytomegalovirus-associated TCR beta chains recognize cytomegalovirus antigens. Correlated functional status among segregating V segments might be attributable to linkage disequilibrium, but an unknown experimental factor could not be ruled out. Because HLA typing was unavailable for some donors at each locus, only the typed subset was used in association tests. Immune exposure information for the cohort was limited to CMV serostatus.

In total, roughly 710 healthy bone marrow donors made up the cohort. Cohort members were all nominally healthy when sampled, although unrecorded immune exposures were likely present. The donor tested CMV seropositive and was one of the 289 seropositive cohort members. Every donor gave a peripheral blood sample, and the peripheral blood mononuclear cells from that sample were used for TCR beta sequencing. Genomic DNA extraction from the blood cell samples was performed with the Qiagen DNeasy Blood Extraction Kit. Trimming removed 6 bases from V and 4 bases from J; the gene matches leave 5 bases unexplained. From a lookup of the germline V gene, CDR1 and CDR2 are SNHLY and FYNNEI. Its CDR3 holds 14 amino acids, cysteine through phenylalanine. The entry retains the CDR3 DNA only, 42 bases that are in frame from base 1. To note about this clone: Its antigen is unknown. Per-base qualities were not stored, and no clone one base away is much larger.

Libraries were prepared through the immunoSEQ multiplex PCR assay. For the multiplex PCR, a mixture combining 60 forward primers for TCR Vbeta segments and 13 reverse primers for TCR Jbeta segments was used. A multiplex PCR assay on genomic DNA amplified the CDR3 region of rearranged TCR beta genes. The Illumina HiSeq System was used to sequence the amplified TCR beta libraries as 87-base-pair reads. The authors' analysis ran thus. A later analysis tallied 75 million to 95 million unique TCR beta chains across the 640 or so repertoires, and 10 million to 11 million of those chains were shared by two or more donors. Raw reads were error-corrected and collapsed into unique sequences by a nearest-neighbor algorithm in which closely related sequences were merged to remove PCR and sequencing errors. To assign V, D and J gene segments, CDR3 sequences were aligned to IMGT reference sequences. For a sequence to be retained, at least a six-nucleotide match to both a V gene segment and a J gene segment was required. Rearrangements were called productive when the CDR3 lacked stop codons and stayed in frame with V and J; all others were non-productive. Following IMGT convention, CDR3 was defined as the stretch from the second conserved V-encoded cysteine up to the conserved J-encoded phenylalanine. In an earlier analysis of 500 to 650 of the donors, sequences lacking an unambiguous match to a single V gene segment were excluded. An earlier analysis of 500 to 700 of the donors classified V segments as functional when productive rearrangements were above 56.7% and as segregating when the standard deviation between donors was above 5%. A statistical classification framework was developed to diagnose cytomegalovirus status using the catalog of TCR beta chain sequences. V and J gene assignment, in a later analysis, came from comparing TCR nucleotide sequences with IMGT/GENE-DB human TR gene sequences. The TCRdist pipeline was used in a later analysis to assign CDR3 sequences and most-parsimonious VDJ recombination scenarios. In a later analysis, every TCR beta chain was defined by the combination of its CDR3 amino acid sequence and its V-gene family, and reads without a unique V-gene family were dropped. To address suspected cross-contamination and a sequencing artifact, a later analysis removed 592 highly shared, low-generation-probability nucleotide sequences. A later analysis calculated a clonal expansion index for each public chain from normalized within-repertoire ranks of inferred template counts. A later analysis computed generation probabilities with a VDJ recombination model fitted to out-of-frame rearrangements, and checked the results against IGoR. In a later analysis, TCR-TCR, TCR-HLA and TCR-CMV co-occurrence was scored with hypergeometric tests, and a repertoire-size bias correction was applied to TCR pairs. In a later analysis, false discovery rates were estimated by permuting HLA or CMV assignments 20 times. In a later analysis, co-occurring TCRs were grouped using DBSCAN, with TCRdist sequence similarity added in when clustering inside HLA-allele-positive subsets. Co-occurrence clustering excluded repertoires with fewer than 30,000 or more than 120,000 public chains, plus five with anomalous nucleotide sharing. TCRdb carries this immuneACCESS record with in-frame sequences only. Its versions omit some clonotypes, under half of them owing to an unresolved V gene in the studies checked, with the rest unexplained. The V and J calls and clone size are taken from that table; D and trimming were inferred from the DNA. Across this sample there are roughly 110,000 clones, with more than 60% seen only once. Around 5.8% of the sample is held by the ten biggest clonotypes.

What was sequenced was PBMCs. The chain links TRBV2 with TRBJ2-2; the central 7 bases match TRBD1. This receptor was obtained from a woman in her 50s in good health and CMV-seropositive. CDR3 region: CASSVQGSTGELFF. The DNA reads as follows: TGTGCCAGCAGCGTACAGGGGTCCACCGGGGAGCTGTTTTTT.